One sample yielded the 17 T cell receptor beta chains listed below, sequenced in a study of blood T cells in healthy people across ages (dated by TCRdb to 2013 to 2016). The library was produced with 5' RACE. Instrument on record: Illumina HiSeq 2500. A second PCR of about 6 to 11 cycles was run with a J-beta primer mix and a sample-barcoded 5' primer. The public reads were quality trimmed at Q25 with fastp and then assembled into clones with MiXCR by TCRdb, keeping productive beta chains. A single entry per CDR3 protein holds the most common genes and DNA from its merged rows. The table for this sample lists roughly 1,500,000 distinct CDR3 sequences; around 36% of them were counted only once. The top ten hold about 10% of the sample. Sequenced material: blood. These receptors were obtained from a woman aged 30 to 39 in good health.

The CDR3 DNA reads TGTGCCATCGCAGCACCGGGACTAGCGGGGCAGAATGAGCAGTTCTTC. Encoded protein: CAIAAPGLAGQNEQFF. This chain connects TRBV10-3 to TRBJ2-1; 13 bases agree with TRBD2. J was trimmed by 7 bases and V by 8 bases; bases with no gene match: 11. Germline CDR1 and CDR2: ENHRY and SYGVKD. This CDR3 region has 16 residues.

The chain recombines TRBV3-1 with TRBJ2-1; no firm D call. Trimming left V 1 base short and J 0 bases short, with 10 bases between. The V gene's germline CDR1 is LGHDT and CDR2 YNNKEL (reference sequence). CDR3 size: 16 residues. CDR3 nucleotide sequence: TGTGCCAGCAGCCAAGTGGGGTTGTTCTCCTACAATGAGCAGTTCTTC. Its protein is CASSQVGLFSYNEQFF.

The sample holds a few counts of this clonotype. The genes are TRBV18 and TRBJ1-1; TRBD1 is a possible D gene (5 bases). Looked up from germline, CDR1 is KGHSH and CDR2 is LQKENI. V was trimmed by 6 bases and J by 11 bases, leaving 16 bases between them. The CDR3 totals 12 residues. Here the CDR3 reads CASSTGHSGAFF. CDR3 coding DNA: TGTGCCAGCTCTACCGGACACTCTGGGGCTTTCTTT.

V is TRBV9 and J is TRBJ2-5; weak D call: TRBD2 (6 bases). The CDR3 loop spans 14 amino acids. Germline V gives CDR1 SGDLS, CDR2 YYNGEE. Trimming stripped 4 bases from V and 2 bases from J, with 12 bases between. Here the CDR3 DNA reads TGTGCCAGCAGCACTGGGGGGATACAAGAGACCCAGTACTTC. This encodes CASSTGGIQETQYF. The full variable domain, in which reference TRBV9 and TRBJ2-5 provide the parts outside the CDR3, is DSGVTQTPKHLITATGQRVTLRCSPRSGDLSVYWYQQSLDQGLQFLIQYYNGEERAKGNILERFSAQQFPDLHSELNLSSLELGDSALYFCASSTGGIQETQYFGPGTRLLVL.

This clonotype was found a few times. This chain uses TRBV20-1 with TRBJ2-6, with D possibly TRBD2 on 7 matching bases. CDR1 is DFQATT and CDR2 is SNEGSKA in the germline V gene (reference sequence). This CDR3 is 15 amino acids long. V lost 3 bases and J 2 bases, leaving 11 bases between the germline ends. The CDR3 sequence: CSASRGGAGANVLTF. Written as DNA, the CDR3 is TGCAGTGCTAGTCGCGGGGGCGCTGGGGCCAACGTCCTGACTTTC.

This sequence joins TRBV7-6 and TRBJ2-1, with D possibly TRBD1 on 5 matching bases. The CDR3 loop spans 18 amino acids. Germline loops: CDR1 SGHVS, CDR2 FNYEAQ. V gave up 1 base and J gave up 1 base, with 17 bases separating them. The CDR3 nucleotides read TGTGCCAGCAGCTTAGTGAGTGACAGACTTAGGTCCTACAATGAGCAGTTCTTC. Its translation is CASSLVSDRLRSYNEQFF.

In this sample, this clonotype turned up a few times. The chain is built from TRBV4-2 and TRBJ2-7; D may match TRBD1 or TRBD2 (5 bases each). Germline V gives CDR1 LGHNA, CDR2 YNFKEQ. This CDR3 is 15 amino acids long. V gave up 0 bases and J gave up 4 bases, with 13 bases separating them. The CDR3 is CASSQERGGYYEQYF. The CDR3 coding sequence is TGTGCCAGCAGCCAAGAACGGGGCGGTTATTACGAGCAGTACTTC.

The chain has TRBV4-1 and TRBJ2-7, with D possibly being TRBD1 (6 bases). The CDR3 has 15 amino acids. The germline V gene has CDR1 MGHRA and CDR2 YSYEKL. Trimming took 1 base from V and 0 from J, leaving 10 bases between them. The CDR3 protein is CASSQGTAVSYEQYF. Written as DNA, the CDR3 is TGCGCCAGCAGCCAAGGGACAGCGGTCTCCTACGAGCAGTACTTC.

The CDR3 protein is CASSSGLAGAYVGQFF. CDR3 nucleotides: TGTGCCAGCAGCTCGGGGCTAGCGGGGGCCTATGTCGGGCAGTTCTTC. The chain uses TRBV7-9 and TRBJ2-1, with 10 bases lining up with TRBD2. Germline CDR1 reads SEHNR; CDR2 reads FQNEAQ (reference sequence). J gave up 12 bases and V 4 bases, and 15 bases lay outside the gene matches. The CDR3 runs to 16 residues. Looking up the rest from reference TRBV7-9 and TRBJ2-1 gives the full variable domain: DTGVSQNPRHKITKRGQNVTFRCDPISEHNRLYWYRQTLGQGPEFLTYFQNEAQLEKSRLLSDRFSAERPKGSFSTLEIQRTEQGDSAMYLCASSSGLAGAYVGQFFGPGTRLTVL.

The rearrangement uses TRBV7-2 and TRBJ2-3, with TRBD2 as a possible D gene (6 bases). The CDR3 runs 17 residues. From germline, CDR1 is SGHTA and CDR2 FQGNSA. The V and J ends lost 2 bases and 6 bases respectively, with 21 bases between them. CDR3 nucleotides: TGTGCCAGCAGCTTACACTGGACGGGAGTCGCCGGCGATACGCAGTATTTT. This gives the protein CASSLHWTGVAGDTQYF.

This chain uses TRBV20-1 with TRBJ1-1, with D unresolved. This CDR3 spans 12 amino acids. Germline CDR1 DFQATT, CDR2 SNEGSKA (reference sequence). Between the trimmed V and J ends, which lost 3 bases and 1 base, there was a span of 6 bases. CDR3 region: CSASRRNTEAFF. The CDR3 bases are TGCAGTGCTAGTAGGCGGAACACTGAAGCTTTCTTT.

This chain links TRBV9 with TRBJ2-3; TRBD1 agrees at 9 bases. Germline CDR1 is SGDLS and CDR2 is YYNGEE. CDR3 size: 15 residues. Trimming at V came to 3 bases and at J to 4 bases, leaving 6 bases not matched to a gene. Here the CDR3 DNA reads TGTGCCAGCAGCGAGTGGGACAGGGCTGCAGATACGCAGTATTTT. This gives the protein CASSEWDRAADTQYF.

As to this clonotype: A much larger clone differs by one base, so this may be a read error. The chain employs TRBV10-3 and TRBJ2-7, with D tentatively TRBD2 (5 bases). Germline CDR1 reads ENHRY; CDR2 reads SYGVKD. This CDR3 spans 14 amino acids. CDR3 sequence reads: CAVSESSLALEQYF. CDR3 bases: TGTGCCGTCAGTGAGTCTAGTCTAGCTCTTGAGCAGTACTTC.

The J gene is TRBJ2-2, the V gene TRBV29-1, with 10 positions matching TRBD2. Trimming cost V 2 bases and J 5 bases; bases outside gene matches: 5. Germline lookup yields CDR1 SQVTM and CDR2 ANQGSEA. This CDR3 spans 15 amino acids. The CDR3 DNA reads TGCAGCGTTGAAAAGCGGGGGGGACCGACCGGGGAGCTGTTTTTT. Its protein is CSVEKRGGPTGELFF.

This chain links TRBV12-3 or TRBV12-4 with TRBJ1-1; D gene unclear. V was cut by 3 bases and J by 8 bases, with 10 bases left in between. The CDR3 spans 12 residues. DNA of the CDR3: TGTGCCAGCAGTTTTATTGGACTAGAAGCTTTCTTT. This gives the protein CASSFIGLEAFF.

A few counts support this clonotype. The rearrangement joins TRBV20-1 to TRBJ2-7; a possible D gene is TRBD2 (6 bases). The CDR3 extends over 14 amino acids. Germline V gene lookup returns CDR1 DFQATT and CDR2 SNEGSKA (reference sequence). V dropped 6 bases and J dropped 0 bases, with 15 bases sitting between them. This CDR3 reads CSAALTGSSYEQYF. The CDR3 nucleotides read TGCAGTGCCGCGTTAACCGGGAGCTCCTACGAGCAGTACTTC.

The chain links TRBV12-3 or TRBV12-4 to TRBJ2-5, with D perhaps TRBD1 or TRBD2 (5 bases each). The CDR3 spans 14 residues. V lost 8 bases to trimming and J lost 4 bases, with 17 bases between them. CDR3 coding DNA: TGTGCCAGCCTGACGGGGACCCCAGCAGAGACCCAGTACTTC. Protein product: CASLTGTPAETQYF.